This TCR beta chain originates from a study of shared T cell receptors in the human thymus. The assay was immunoSEQ multiplex PCR, and TCRdb's table has in-frame clones only and misses some. The table includes about 710,000 clones, roughly 86% detected once. Trimming cost V 0 bases and J 8 bases, with 16 bases left between them. Per the germline V gene, CDR1 is MNHNS and CDR2 is SASEGT. The CDR3 spans 15 residues. The same data also went into a second study, on human thymus T cells. According to that study: Thymus tissue for the work was resected from patients undergoing corrective heart surgery. Blood and thymic repertoires both appeared biased in V and J gene usage. Related research examined unrelated individuals and reported that their thymic repertoires overlapped highly.

The sequenced material came from thymocytes. This receptor was taken from a boy in the first two years of life with a congenital heart defect. The chain combines TRBV6-1 with TRBJ1-2, with D maybe TRBD1 (6 bases). The CDR3 DNA sequence: TGTGCCAGCAGTGAAGCGCTTCAGGGGTTTATCGGCTACACCTTC. Translation: CASSEALQGFIGYTF.